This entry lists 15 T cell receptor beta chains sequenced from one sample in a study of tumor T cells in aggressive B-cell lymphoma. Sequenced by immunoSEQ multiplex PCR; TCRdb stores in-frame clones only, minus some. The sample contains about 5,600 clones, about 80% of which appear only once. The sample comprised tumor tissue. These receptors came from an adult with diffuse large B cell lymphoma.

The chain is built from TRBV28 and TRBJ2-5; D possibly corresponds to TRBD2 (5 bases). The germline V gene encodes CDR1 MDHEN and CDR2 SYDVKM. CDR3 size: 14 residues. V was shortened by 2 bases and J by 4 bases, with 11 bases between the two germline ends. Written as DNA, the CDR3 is TGTGCCAGCAGTTTAGCGGACTTGGGAGAGACCCAGTACTTC. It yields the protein CASSLADLGETQYF.

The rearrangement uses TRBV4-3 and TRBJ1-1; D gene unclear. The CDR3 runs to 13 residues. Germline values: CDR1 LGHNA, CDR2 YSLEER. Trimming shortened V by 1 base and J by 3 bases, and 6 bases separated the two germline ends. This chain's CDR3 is CASSQATDTEAFF. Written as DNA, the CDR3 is TGCGCCAGCAGCCAAGCAACGGACACTGAAGCTTTCTTT.

The CDR3 loop is CASSVRDRENEKLFF. Here the CDR3 DNA reads TGTGCCAGCAGCGTCCGGGACAGGGAGAATGAAAAACTGTTTTTT. This chain uses TRBV9 with TRBJ1-4, with 9 positions matching TRBD1. The CDR3 sequence is 15 residues long. CDR1 is SGDLS, CDR2 YYNGEE, per germline. J lost 5 bases, V lost 2 bases, and 4 bases had no gene match.

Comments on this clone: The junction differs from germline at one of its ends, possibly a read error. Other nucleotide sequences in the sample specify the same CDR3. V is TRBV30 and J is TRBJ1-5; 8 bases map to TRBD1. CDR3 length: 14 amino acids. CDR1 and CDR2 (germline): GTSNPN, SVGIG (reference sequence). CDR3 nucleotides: TGTGCCTGGAGTTTCGACAGGGGCTTTCAGCCCCAACATTTT. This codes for CAWSFDRGFQPQHF.

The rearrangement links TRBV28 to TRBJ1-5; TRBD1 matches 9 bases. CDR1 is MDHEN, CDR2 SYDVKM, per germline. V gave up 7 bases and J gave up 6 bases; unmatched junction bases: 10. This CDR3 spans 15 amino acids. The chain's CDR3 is CASKPGQGFAQPQHF. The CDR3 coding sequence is TGTGCCAGCAAACCGGGACAGGGCTTTGCTCAGCCCCAGCATTTT.

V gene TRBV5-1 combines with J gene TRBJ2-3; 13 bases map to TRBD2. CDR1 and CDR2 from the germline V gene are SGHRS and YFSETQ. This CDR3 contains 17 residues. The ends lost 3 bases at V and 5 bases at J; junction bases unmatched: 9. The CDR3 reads CASSWTSGSTVGDTQYF. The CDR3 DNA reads TGCGCCAGCAGCTGGACTAGCGGGAGTACGGTGGGAGATACGCAGTATTTT. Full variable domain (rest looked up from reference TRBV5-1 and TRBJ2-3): KAGVTQTPRYLIKTRGQQVTLSCSPISGHRSVSWYQQTPGQGLQFLFEYFSETQRNKGNFPGRFSGRQFSNSRSEMNVSTLELGDSALYLCASSWTSGSTVGDTQYFGPGTRLTVL.

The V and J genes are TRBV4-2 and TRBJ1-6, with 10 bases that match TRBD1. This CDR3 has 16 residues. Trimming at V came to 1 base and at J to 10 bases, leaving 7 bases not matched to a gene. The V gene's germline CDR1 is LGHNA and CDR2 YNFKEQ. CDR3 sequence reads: CASSQGGQGSWSPLHF. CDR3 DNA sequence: TGTGCCAGCAGCCAAGGGGGACAGGGGTCTTGGTCACCCCTCCACTTT.

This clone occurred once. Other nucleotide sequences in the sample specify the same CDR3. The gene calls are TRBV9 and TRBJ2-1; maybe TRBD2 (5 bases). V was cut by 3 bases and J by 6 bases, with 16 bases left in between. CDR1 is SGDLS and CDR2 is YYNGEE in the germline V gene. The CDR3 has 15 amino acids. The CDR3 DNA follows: TGTGCCAGCAGCGGGCCCGGCGTGGCGGGCAATGAGCAGTTCTTC. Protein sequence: CASSGPGVAGNEQFF.

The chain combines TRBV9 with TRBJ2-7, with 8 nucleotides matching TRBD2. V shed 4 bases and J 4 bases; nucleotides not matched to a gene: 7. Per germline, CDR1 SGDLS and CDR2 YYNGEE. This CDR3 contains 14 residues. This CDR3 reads CASSPGLGSYEQYF. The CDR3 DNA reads TGTGCCAGCAGCCCGGGACTAGGGAGTTACGAGCAGTACTTC.

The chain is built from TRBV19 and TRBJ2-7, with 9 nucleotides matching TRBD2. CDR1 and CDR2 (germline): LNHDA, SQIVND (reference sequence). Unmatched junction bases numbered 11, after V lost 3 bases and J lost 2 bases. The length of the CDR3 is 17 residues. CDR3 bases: TGTGCCAGTAGTATCGGACTGACTAGCGGATTCGCCTACGAGCAGTACTTC. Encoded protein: CASSIGLTSGFAYEQYF.

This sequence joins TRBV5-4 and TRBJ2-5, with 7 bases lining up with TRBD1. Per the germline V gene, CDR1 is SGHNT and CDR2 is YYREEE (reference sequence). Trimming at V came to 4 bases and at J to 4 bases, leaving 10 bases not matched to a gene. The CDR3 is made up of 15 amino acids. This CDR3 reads CASSAIDRARETQYF. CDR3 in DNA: TGTGCCAGCAGCGCAATTGACAGGGCGAGAGAGACCCAGTACTTC. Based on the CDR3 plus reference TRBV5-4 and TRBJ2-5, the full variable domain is ETGVTQSPTHLIKTRGQQVTLRCSSQSGHNTVSWYQQALGQGPQFIFQYYREEENGRGNFPPRFSGLQFPNYSSELNVNALELDDSALYLCASSAIDRARETQYFGPGTRLLVL.

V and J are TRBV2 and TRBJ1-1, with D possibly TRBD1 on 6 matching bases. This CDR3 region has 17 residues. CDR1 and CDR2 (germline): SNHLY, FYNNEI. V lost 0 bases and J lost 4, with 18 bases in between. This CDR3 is CASSEAGGTQGTTEAFF. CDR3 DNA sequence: TGTGCCAGCAGTGAAGCGGGGGGGACCCAGGGGACCACTGAAGCTTTCTTT.

CDR3 sequence reads: CASSFTNYGYTF. Written as DNA, the CDR3 is TGTGCCAGCAGCTTTACTAACTATGGCTACACCTTC. This chain uses TRBV7-9 with TRBJ1-2; D is undetermined. CDR3 size: 12 residues. CDR1 and CDR2 from the germline V gene are SEHNR and FQNEAQ (reference sequence). V was pared by 3 bases and J by 0 bases, with 2 bases between. Looking up the rest from reference TRBV7-9 and TRBJ1-2 gives the full variable domain: DTGVSQNPRHKITKRGQNVTFRCDPISEHNRLYWYRQTLGQGPEFLTYFQNEAQLEKSRLLSDRFSAERPKGSFSTLEIQRTEQGDSAMYLCASSFTNYGYTFGSGTRLTVV.

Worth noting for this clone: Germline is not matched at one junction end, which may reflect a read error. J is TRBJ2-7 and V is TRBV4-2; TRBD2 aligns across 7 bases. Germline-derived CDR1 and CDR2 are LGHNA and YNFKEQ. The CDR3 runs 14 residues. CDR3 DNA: TGTGCCAGCAGCCAAACGACTAGCTCCAACGAGCAGTACTTC. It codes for CASSQTTSSNEQYF.

The CDR3 bases are TGTGCCAGCTCACCAGGAGTATCACTAAGCGGCGGTACGCAGTATTTT. Its translation is CASSPGVSLSGGTQYF. The chain carries TRBV18 and TRBJ2-3; TRBD2 might be the D (5 bases). V lost 2 bases and J 8 bases, leaving 20 bases between the germline ends. The CDR3 covers 16 residues. The V gene's germline CDR1 is KGHSH and CDR2 LQKENI.